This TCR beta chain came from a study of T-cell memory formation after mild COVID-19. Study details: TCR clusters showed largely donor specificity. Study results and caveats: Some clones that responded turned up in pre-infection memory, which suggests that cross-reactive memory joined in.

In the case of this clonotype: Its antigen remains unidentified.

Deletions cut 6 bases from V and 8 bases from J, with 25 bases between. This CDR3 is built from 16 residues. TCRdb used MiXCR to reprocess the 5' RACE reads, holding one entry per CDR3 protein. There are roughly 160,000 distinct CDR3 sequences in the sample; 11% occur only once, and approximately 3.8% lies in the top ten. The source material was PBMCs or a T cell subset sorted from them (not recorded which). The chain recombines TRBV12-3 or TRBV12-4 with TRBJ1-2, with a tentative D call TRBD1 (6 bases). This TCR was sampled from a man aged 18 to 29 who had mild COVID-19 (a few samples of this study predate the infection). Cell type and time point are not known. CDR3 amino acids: CASSPVNWGRWPGYTF. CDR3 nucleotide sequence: TGTGCCAGCAGCCCTGTCAACTGGGGGCGATGGCCCGGCTACACCTTC.